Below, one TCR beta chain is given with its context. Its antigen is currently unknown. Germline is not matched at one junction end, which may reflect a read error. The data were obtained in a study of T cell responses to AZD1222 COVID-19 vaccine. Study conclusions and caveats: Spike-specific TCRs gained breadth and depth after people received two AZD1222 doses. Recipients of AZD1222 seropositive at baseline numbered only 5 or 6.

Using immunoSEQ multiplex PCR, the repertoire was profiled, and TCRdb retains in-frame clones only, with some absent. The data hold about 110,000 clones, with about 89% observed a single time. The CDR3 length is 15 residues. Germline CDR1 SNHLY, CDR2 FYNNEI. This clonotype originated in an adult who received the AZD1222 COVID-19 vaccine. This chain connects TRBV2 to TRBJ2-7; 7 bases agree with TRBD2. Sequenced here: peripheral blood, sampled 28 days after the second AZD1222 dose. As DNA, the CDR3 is TGTGCCAGCAGTCAAGCGGGACCGGGCCTCTACGAGCAGTACTTC. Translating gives CASSQAGPGLYEQYF.